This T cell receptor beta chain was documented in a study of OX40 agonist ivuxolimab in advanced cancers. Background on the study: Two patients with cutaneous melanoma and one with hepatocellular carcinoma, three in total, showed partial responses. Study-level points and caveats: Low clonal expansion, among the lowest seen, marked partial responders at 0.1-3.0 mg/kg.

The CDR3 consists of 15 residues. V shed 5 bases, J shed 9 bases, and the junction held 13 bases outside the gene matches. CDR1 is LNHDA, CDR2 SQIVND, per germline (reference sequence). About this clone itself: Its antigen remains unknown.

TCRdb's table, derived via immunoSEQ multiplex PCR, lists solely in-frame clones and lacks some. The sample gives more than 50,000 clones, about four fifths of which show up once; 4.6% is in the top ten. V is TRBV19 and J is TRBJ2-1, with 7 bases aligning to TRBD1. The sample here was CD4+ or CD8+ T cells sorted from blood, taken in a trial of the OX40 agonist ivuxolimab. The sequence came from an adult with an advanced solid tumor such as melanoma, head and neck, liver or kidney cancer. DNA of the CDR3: TGTGCCAGTAGTGCCCGGGCCACAGGGGTCGGTGAGCAGTTCTTC. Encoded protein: CASSARATGVGEQFF.